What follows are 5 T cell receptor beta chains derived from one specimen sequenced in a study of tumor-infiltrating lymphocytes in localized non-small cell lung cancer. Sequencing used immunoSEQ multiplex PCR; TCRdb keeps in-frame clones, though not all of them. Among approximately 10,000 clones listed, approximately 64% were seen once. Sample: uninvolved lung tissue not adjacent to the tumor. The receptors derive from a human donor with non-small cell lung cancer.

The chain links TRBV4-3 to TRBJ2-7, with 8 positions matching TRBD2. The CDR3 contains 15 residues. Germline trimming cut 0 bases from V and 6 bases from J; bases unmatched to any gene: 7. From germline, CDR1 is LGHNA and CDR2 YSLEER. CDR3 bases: TGCGCCAGCAGCCAAGATTGGGGGACTAGGGCCGAGCAGTACTTC. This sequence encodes CASSQDWGTRAEQYF.

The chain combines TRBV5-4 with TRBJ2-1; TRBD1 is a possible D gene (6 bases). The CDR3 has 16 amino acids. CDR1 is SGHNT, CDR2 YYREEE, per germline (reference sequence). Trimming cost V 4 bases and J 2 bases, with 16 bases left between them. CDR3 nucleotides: TGTGCCAGCAGCCAATCCACAGGGACGACCTACAATGAGCAGTTCTTC. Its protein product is CASSQSTGTTYNEQFF.

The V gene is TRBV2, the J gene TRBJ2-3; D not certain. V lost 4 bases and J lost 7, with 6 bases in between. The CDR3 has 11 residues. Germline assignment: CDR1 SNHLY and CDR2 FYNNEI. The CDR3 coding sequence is TGTGCCAGCAGTGTAACACATACGCAGTATTTT. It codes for CASSVTHTQYF.

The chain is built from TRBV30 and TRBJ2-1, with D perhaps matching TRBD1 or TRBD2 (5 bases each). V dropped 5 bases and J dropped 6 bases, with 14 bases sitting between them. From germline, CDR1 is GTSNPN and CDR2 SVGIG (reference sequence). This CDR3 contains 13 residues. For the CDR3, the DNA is TGTGCCTGGGGCCGAATGAGGGGCAATGAGCAGTTCTTC. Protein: CAWGRMRGNEQFF.

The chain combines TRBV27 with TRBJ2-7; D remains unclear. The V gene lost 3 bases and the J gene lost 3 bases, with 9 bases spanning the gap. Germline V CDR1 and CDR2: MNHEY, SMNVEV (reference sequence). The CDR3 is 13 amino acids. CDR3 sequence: CASSLKPYYEQYF. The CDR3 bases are TGTGCCAGCAGTTTGAAGCCCTACTACGAGCAGTACTTC.